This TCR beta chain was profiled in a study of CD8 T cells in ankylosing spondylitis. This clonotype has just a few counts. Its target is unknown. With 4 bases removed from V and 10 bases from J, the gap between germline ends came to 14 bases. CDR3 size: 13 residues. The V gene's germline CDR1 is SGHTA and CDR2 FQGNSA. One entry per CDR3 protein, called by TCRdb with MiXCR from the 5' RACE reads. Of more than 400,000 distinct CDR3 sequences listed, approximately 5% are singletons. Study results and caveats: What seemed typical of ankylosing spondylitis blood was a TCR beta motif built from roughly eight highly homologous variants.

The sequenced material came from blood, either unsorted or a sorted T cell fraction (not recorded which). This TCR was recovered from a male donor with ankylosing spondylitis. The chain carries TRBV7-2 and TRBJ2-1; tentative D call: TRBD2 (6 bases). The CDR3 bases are TGTGCCAGCAGCTCAGGGCTAGCGTTAGAGCAGTTCTTC. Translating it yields CASSSGLALEQFF.